Below, one T cell receptor (beta chain) is given with its context. What it binds is unknown. This table comes from immunoSEQ multiplex PCR, and its TCRdb copy is limited to in-frame clones, with some not included. The sample has some 130,000 clones, approximately 84% seen once. The CDR3 is 16 amino acids. After removal of 4 bases from V and 1 base from J, the junction contained 4 bases not matched to a gene. The germline V gene encodes CDR1 SGHKS and CDR2 YYEKEE (reference sequence). The data stem from a study of cytomegalovirus exposure and HLA in healthy donors. Study-wide findings and caveats: First-cohort TCR clusters tended to co-occur in the roughly 130 validation repertoires, a later analysis found. The dataset shows that most TCR sequences were rare, while some public TCRs occurred in many donors.

V gene TRBV5-5 combines with J gene TRBJ2-2; 10 bases agree with TRBD2. The material sequenced was PBMCs. This clonotype was obtained from a man younger than 40 in good health and CMV-seropositive. This CDR3 is CASSPWTSGNTGELFF. The CDR3 bases are TGTGCCAGCAGCCCTTGGACTAGCGGGAACACCGGGGAGCTGTTTTTT.